Presented here are 19 T cell receptor beta chains from one specimen sequenced in a study of blood T cell repertoires in COVID-19. Assay used: immunoSEQ multiplex PCR; TCRdb lists only in-frame clones, some missing. Of about 220,000 clones in the sample, 80% to 90% were seen once. The sample was peripheral blood. Every receptor here comes from a man in his forties with acute or convalescent COVID-19.

The rearrangement uses TRBV19 and TRBJ2-7, with D perhaps matching TRBD2 (7 bases). The CDR3 is made up of 14 amino acids. V lost 3 bases and J 0 bases, leaving 9 bases between the germline ends. Germline V gene sequence: CDR1 LNHDA, CDR2 SQIVND (reference sequence). The CDR3 region is CASSIGGPSYEQYF. The CDR3 nucleotides are TGTGCCAGTAGTATCGGGGGGCCCTCCTACGAGCAGTACTTC.

This clone was found a few times. V and J are TRBV5-4 and TRBJ2-7, with 11 bases fitting TRBD2. CDR3 size: 18 residues. Trimming at V came to 0 bases and at J to 3 bases, leaving 11 bases not matched to a gene. Germline V gives CDR1 SGHNT, CDR2 YYREEE (reference sequence). Here the CDR3 DNA reads TGTGCCAGCAGCTTGGCATTAGCGGGAGGGCGAAGGGGCTACGAGCAGTACTTC. Residues: CASSLALAGGRRGYEQYF.

The chain uses TRBV27 and TRBJ2-3; D is unclear. Germline-derived CDR1 and CDR2 are MNHEY and SMNVEV (reference sequence). This CDR3 region has 13 residues. Trimming took off 4 bases at V and 0 bases at J, with 5 bases between the two ends. The CDR3 nucleotides are TGTGCCAGCAGTTCCTATAGCACAGATACGCAGTATTTT. Encoded protein: CASSSYSTDTQYF.

The rearrangement links TRBV28 to TRBJ2-3, with D maybe TRBD2 (5 bases). The V gene lost 10 bases and the J gene lost 2 bases, with 16 bases spanning the gap. The CDR3 runs to 14 residues. From germline, CDR1 is MDHEN and CDR2 SYDVKM. CDR3 loop: CAIARTDFTDTQYF. Written as DNA, the CDR3 is TGTGCCATCGCACGGACGGACTTCACAGATACGCAGTATTTT.

This clone appeared once. The V and J genes are TRBV3-1 (or the pseudogene TRBV3-2) and TRBJ1-6; D perhaps matches TRBD1 (6 bases). CDR1 is LGHDT, CDR2 YNNKEL, per germline (reference sequence). Trimming pared 1 base from V and 7 bases from J, leaving 14 bases between. This CDR3 spans 16 amino acids. The CDR3 sequence is CASSQGVNRANSPLHF. For the CDR3, the DNA is TGTGCCAGCAGCCAAGGAGTAAACAGGGCGAATTCACCCCTCCACTTT.

The chain employs TRBV19 and TRBJ2-1, with TRBD2 matching over 11 bases. CDR1 and CDR2 (germline): LNHDA, SQIVND (reference sequence). The CDR3 totals 14 residues. V shed 5 bases, J shed 6 bases, and the junction held 3 bases outside the gene matches. The CDR3 nucleotides read TGTGCCAGTAGTGTAGGACTAGCGGGCAATGAGCAGTTCTTC. Its translation: CASSVGLAGNEQFF.

The rearrangement links TRBV28 to TRBJ2-2, with TRBD2 matching over 8 bases. Germline V lookup: CDR1 MDHEN, CDR2 SYDVKM. The junction had 8 bases not matched to a gene; V was cut back by 2 bases and J by 0 bases. This CDR3 is built from 18 residues. CDR3 sequence (DNA): TGTGCCAGCAGTTTACCCTCCGGCGGGGGGCCGAACACCGGGGAGCTGTTTTTT. Translation: CASSLPSGGGPNTGELFF.

This chain uses TRBV13 with TRBJ2-7; 8 nucleotides align to TRBD1. Germline CDR1 is PRHDT and CDR2 is FYEKMQ (reference sequence). This CDR3 contains 16 residues. The trim removed 5 bases at V and 2 bases at J, leaving 11 bases unmatched. CDR3 loop: CASSPRTGSSPYEQYF. CDR3 DNA sequence: TGTGCCAGCAGCCCCAGGACAGGGAGTTCGCCCTACGAGCAGTACTTC.

This chain uses TRBV19 with TRBJ2-1; TRBD2 aligns across 10 bases. Germline CDR1 reads LNHDA; CDR2 reads SQIVND (reference sequence). With V trimmed by 5 bases and J by 2 bases, 12 bases remained unmatched. The CDR3 covers 18 residues. This chain's CDR3 is CASSPGHSGRAAYNEQFF. In DNA, the CDR3 is TGTGCCAGTAGTCCCGGCCACAGCGGGAGGGCCGCCTACAATGAGCAGTTCTTC.

The gene calls are TRBV28 and TRBJ1-6; D ambiguous. The germline CDR1 and CDR2 sequences are MDHEN and SYDVKM. CDR3 size: 13 residues. The germline V and J ends were trimmed by 8 bases and 2 bases, with 7 bases remaining between them. CDR3 in amino acids: CASHSAYNSPLHF. The CDR3 DNA is TGTGCCAGCCACAGTGCCTATAATTCACCCCTCCACTTT.

The V call is TRBV27, the J call TRBJ1-2; the D gene is possibly TRBD1 (6 bases). The length of the CDR3 is 13 residues. V was clipped by 5 bases and J by 4 bases, with 11 bases between them. Germline V lookup: CDR1 MNHEY, CDR2 SMNVEV (reference sequence). The CDR3 DNA sequence: TGTGCCAGCAGTCCCCAGGGGAGCTATGGCTACACCTTC. It yields the protein CASSPQGSYGYTF.

This chain joins TRBV10-3 and TRBJ1-6; TRBD1 agrees at 7 bases. This CDR3 spans 16 amino acids. In germline, CDR1 is ENHRY, CDR2 SYGVKD. Trimming took 0 bases from V and 10 from J; bases not matched to a gene: 9. CDR3 protein: CAISESNEGARSPLHF. The CDR3 DNA sequence: TGTGCCATCAGTGAGTCGAACGAGGGGGCAAGATCACCCCTCCACTTT.

V gene TRBV5-1 combines with J gene TRBJ2-2; TRBD2 is a possible D gene (6 bases). Trimming cost V 6 bases and J 0 bases, with 9 bases left between them. This CDR3 region has 14 residues. CDR1 is SGHRS and CDR2 is YFSETQ in the germline V gene. The CDR3 DNA is TGCGCCAGCATCGCGGGGACGAACACCGGGGAGCTGTTTTTT. Encoded protein: CASIAGTNTGELFF.

The J gene is TRBJ2-7, the V gene TRBV6-1, with TRBD1 matching 7 bases. Trimming took 3 bases from V and 5 from J; bases not matched to a gene: 7. The CDR3 has 14 amino acids. CDR1 and CDR2 from the germline V gene are MNHNS and SASEGT. CDR3 sequence reads: CASSDPTGIDEQYF. DNA for the CDR3: TGTGCCAGCAGTGACCCGACAGGGATTGACGAGCAGTACTTC.

About this clone: The same CDR3 also results from other DNA sequences found in this sample. The rearrangement links TRBV20-1 to TRBJ1-4; D might be TRBD1 (5 bases). The V end lost 3 bases, the J end lost 6 bases, and 11 bases lay between the germline ends. The germline CDR1 and CDR2 sequences are DFQATT and SNEGSKA (reference sequence). The CDR3 is made up of 13 amino acids. CDR3 in DNA: TGCAGTGCTAGTAGGGGTGGTGATGAAAAACTGTTTTTT. Residues: CSASRGGDEKLFF.

V is TRBV21-1 and J is TRBJ2-7; the DNA was not compared with TRBD1, the D call given in the table. TRBV21-1 is flagged as a pseudogene. The CDR3 is 14 residues long. The CDR3 reads CASSKRQPFYEQYF. The DNA for the CDR3 is TGTGCCAGCAGCAAACGACAGCCTTTCTACGAGCAGTACTTC.

This clone turned up a few times. This rearrangement joins TRBV9 to TRBJ1-2, with D hard to call. Trimming left V 0 bases short and J 4 bases short, with 13 bases between. CDR1 is SGDLS and CDR2 is YYNGEE in the germline V gene. CDR3 size: 15 residues. CDR3 sequence: CASSVGKSPGYGYTF. CDR3 DNA: TGTGCCAGCAGCGTAGGAAAGTCCCCGGGCTATGGCTACACCTTC. The full variable domain, with the rest looked up from reference TRBV9 and TRBJ1-2, is DSGVTQTPKHLITATGQRVTLRCSPRSGDLSVYWYQQSLDQGLQFLIQYYNGEERAKGNILERFSAQQFPDLHSELNLSSLELGDSALYFCASSVGKSPGYGYTFGSGTRLTVV.

V and J are TRBV12-3 or TRBV12-4 and TRBJ1-5; D is possibly TRBD1 (6 bases). V lost 4 bases, J lost 5 bases, and 9 bases lay in between. This CDR3 is built from 13 residues. In DNA, the CDR3 is TGTGCCAGCAGTTCCGGACAGTATCAGCCCCAGCATTTT. Its protein is CASSSGQYQPQHF.

The chain couples TRBV28 to TRBJ1-1; D unclear. Germline V lookup: CDR1 MDHEN, CDR2 SYDVKM. The CDR3 has 12 amino acids. The ends were cut back, 5 bases at V and 2 bases at J, with 6 bases in the middle. The CDR3, as DNA: TGTGCCAGCAGTGAGGGTAACACTGAAGCTTTCTTT. It yields the protein CASSEGNTEAFF.